This entry lists 20 T cell receptor beta chains sequenced from one sample in a study of shared clonotypes between healthy human individuals. Method: immunoSEQ multiplex PCR; TCRdb's copy keeps in-frame clones and lacks some. The table has about 2.4 million clones, over 85% seen once. Sequencing input: naive CD4+ T cells from PBMCs. Subset described: CD45RA+ positively selected. The receptors originated from a man aged 18 to 30 in good health. Some clones in this sample may be carry-over from other donors' samples.

The chain combines TRBV7-3 with TRBJ2-2, with 8 nucleotides matching TRBD2. The CDR3 consists of 16 residues. Trimming cost V 8 bases and J 0 bases; bases outside gene matches: 8. In germline, CDR1 is SGHTA, CDR2 FQGTGA. As DNA, the CDR3 is TGTGCCAGCGCCGCCCGGGGGGGATCGAACACCGGGGAGCTGTTTTTT. It encodes CASAARGGSNTGELFF.

This clone was seen a handful of times. This chain links TRBV5-6 with TRBJ1-1; no reliable D call. Deletions cut 2 bases from V and 3 bases from J, with 14 bases between. Germline loops: CDR1 SGHDT, CDR2 YYEEEE. The CDR3 runs 15 residues. The CDR3 here is CASSFPTAAYTEAFF. CDR3 bases: TGTGCCAGCAGCTTTCCTACGGCAGCATACACTGAAGCTTTCTTT.

The chain uses TRBV9 and TRBJ2-7, with D uncertain. The CDR3 is 12 residues long. V lost 3 bases to trimming and J lost 4 bases, with 8 bases between them. CDR1 SGDLS and CDR2 YYNGEE come from the germline V gene. The CDR3 coding sequence is TGTGCCAGCAGCGCGGACCGATACGAGCAGTACTTC. Translation gives CASSADRYEQYF.

The chain is built from TRBV28 and TRBJ1-4; D is unclear. Germline CDR1 and CDR2: MDHEN and SYDVKM. The V end was cut by 4 bases, the J end by 7 bases, with 16 bases between. The CDR3 runs 15 residues. The CDR3 bases are TGTGCCAGCAGTTCAAAAGTTGGCGGCGCTGAAAAACTGTTTTTT. Translation gives CASSSKVGGAEKLFF.

V is TRBV5-1 and J is TRBJ2-1; TRBD1 agrees at 8 bases. Germline-derived CDR1 and CDR2 are SGHRS and YFSETQ. The CDR3 sequence is 14 residues long. V trimming: 6 bases; J trimming: 0 bases; junction bases outside the gene matches: 2. The CDR3 region is CASKDRASYNEQFF. For the CDR3, the DNA is TGCGCCAGCAAGGACAGGGCCTCCTACAATGAGCAGTTCTTC.

The chain joins TRBV7-2 to TRBJ2-3, with 10 bases lining up with TRBD2. The CDR3 sequence is 17 residues long. Trimming cost V 4 bases and J 6 bases; bases outside gene matches: 13. CDR1 is SGHTA, CDR2 FQGNSA, per germline. CDR3 DNA: TGTGCCAGCAGCTCCCGCGGGCTAGCGGGAGTCGGGGATACGCAGTATTTT. It encodes CASSSRGLAGVGDTQYF. Together with reference TRBV7-2 and TRBJ2-3, the CDR3 gives the full variable domain: GAGVSQSPSNKVTEKGKDVELRCDPISGHTALYWYRQSLGQGLEFLIYFQGNSAPDKSGLPSDRFSAERTGGSVSTLTIQRTQQEDSAVYLCASSSRGLAGVGDTQYFGPGTRLTVL.

The J gene is TRBJ2-7, the V gene TRBV7-8; D is uncertain. CDR3 length: 19 residues. Germline CDR1 is SGHVS and CDR2 is FQNEAQ. V gave up 2 bases and J gave up 3 bases, with 26 bases separating them. CDR3 nucleotide sequence: TGTGCCAGCAGCTTACTCCGGACCACTTTGGGCGACGAGATCTACGAGCAGTACTTC. Amino acid sequence: CASSLLRTTLGDEIYEQYF.

Concerning this clone: The sample contains more than one DNA sequence encoding this CDR3. V gene TRBV4-1 combines with J gene TRBJ2-7; no firm D call. Germline V CDR1 and CDR2: MGHRA, YSYEKL. Trimming pared 1 base from V and 0 bases from J, leaving 1 base between. This CDR3 has 12 amino acids. As DNA, the CDR3 is TGCGCCAGCAGCCAAGGCTCCTACGAGCAGTACTTC. This gives the protein CASSQGSYEQYF.

The gene calls are TRBV11-2 and TRBJ1-5, with TRBD1 matching 7 bases. The germline V gene encodes CDR1 SGHAT and CDR2 FQNNGV. CDR3 length: 14 residues. Trimming cost V 5 bases and J 6 bases; bases outside gene matches: 7. CDR3 nucleotides: TGTGCCAGCAGCCAGACAGGGACATTTCAGCCCCAGCATTTT. Protein: CASSQTGTFQPQHF.

The CDR3 loop is CASRNLALAGTHEQFF. The CDR3 DNA is TGTGCCAGCAGGAATTTAGCCCTAGCGGGGACCCATGAGCAGTTCTTC. The V call is TRBV27, the J call TRBJ2-1; 9 bases map to TRBD2. J gave up 8 bases and V 6 bases, and 14 bases lay outside the gene matches. CDR1 is MNHEY, CDR2 SMNVEV, per germline (reference sequence). The length of the CDR3 is 16 residues.

The chain couples TRBV11-3 to TRBJ2-1, with TRBD2 identical over 7 bases. The CDR3 extends over 17 amino acids. The junction had 11 bases not matched to a gene; V was cut back by 1 base and J by 5 bases. CDR1 and CDR2 from the germline V gene are SGHNT and YENEEA. The CDR3 sequence: CASSLVYGTKNHNEQFF. CDR3 bases: TGTGCCAGCAGCTTAGTATATGGGACTAAAAACCACAATGAGCAGTTCTTC.

To note about this clone: The identical CDR3 is also encoded by other nucleotide sequences in the sample. The chain joins TRBV7-3 to TRBJ2-3; no clear D. Trimming shortened V by 3 bases and J by 0 bases, and 4 bases separated the two germline ends. The germline V gene has CDR1 SGHTA and CDR2 FQGTGA. This CDR3 comprises 13 residues. The CDR3 nucleotides read TGTGCCAGCAGCTTTGGTAGCACAGATACGCAGTATTTT. It translates to CASSFGSTDTQYF.

Note on this clone: The sample carries other DNA sequences with the same CDR3. This chain links TRBV28 with TRBJ1-1, with D tentatively TRBD1 (6 bases). The germline V and J ends were trimmed by 2 bases and 1 base, with 8 bases remaining between them. The CDR3 has 14 amino acids. From germline, CDR1 is MDHEN and CDR2 SYDVKM. CDR3 DNA sequence: TGTGCCAGCAGTTTAGGGGGGCCGAACACTGAAGCTTTCTTT. It encodes CASSLGGPNTEAFF. The full variable domain, rest sourced from reference TRBV28 and TRBJ1-1, is DVKVTQSSRYLVKRTGEKVFLECVQDMDHENMFWYRQDPGLGLRLIYFSYDVKMKEKGDIPEGYSVSREKKERFSLILESASTNQTSMYLCASSLGGPNTEAFFGQGTRLTVV.

The CDR3 DNA is TGTGCCAGCAGCTTACGGTCCTCCGGGTCCTACGAGCAGTACTTC. This encodes CASSLRSSGSYEQYF. V is TRBV5-4 and J is TRBJ2-7, with D uncertain. The CDR3 contains 15 residues. V lost 2 bases to trimming and J lost 1 base, with 13 bases between them. The germline V gene encodes CDR1 SGHNT and CDR2 YYREEE (reference sequence).

The V and J genes are TRBV5-4 and TRBJ2-7, with D uncertain. Germline V CDR1 and CDR2: SGHNT, YYREEE (reference sequence). The ends were cut back, 3 bases at V and 3 bases at J, with 10 bases in the middle. This CDR3 has 13 residues. As DNA, the CDR3 is TGTGCCAGCAGCTCCATGGACCACTACGAGCAGTACTTC. The encoded protein is CASSSMDHYEQYF. Complete variable domain (other parts from reference TRBV5-4 and TRBJ2-7): ETGVTQSPTHLIKTRGQQVTLRCSSQSGHNTVSWYQQALGQGPQFIFQYYREEENGRGNFPPRFSGLQFPNYSSELNVNALELDDSALYLCASSSMDHYEQYFGPGTRLTVT.

The rearrangement links TRBV7-8 to TRBJ2-7; D remains ambiguous. Per germline, CDR1 SGHVS and CDR2 FQNEAQ. Trimming stripped 5 bases from V and 6 bases from J, with 14 bases between. CDR3 length: 13 amino acids. The CDR3, as DNA: TGTGCCAGCAGCCTGACCATTAGGGCCGAGCAGTACTTC. It codes for CASSLTIRAEQYF.

V gene TRBV6-6 combines with J gene TRBJ1-5, with a possible D match to TRBD1 (6 bases). Trimming removed 2 bases at V and 0 bases at J, with 11 bases between. The CDR3 has 16 amino acids. CDR1 is MNHNY, CDR2 SVGAGI, per germline (reference sequence). CDR3 protein: CASSYKGQNSNQPQHF. The CDR3 DNA reads as TGTGCCAGCAGTTACAAAGGACAGAATAGCAATCAGCCCCAGCATTTT.

The chain employs TRBV5-4 and TRBJ2-7; D is perhaps TRBD2 (5 bases). The CDR3 spans 15 residues. With 4 bases removed from V and 2 bases from J, the gap between germline ends came to 16 bases. Per germline, CDR1 SGHNT and CDR2 YYREEE (reference sequence). CDR3 nucleotide sequence: TGTGCCAGCAGCGCCCCAGTAGGAGGCACCTACGAGCAGTACTTC. It specifies CASSAPVGGTYEQYF. Complete variable domain (other parts from reference TRBV5-4 and TRBJ2-7): ETGVTQSPTHLIKTRGQQVTLRCSSQSGHNTVSWYQQALGQGPQFIFQYYREEENGRGNFPPRFSGLQFPNYSSELNVNALELDDSALYLCASSAPVGGTYEQYFGPGTRLTVT.

The CDR3 spells CASSASLAGVETQYF. For the CDR3, the DNA is TGTGCCAGCAGCGCTTCACTAGCGGGAGTAGAGACCCAGTACTTC. The genes are TRBV13 and TRBJ2-5; 11 bases align to TRBD2. After removal of 5 bases from V and 4 bases from J, the junction contained 6 bases not matched to a gene. The CDR3 totals 15 residues. Germline loops: CDR1 PRHDT, CDR2 FYEKMQ (reference sequence). Filled out from reference TRBV13 and TRBJ2-5, the complete variable domain reads AAGVIQSPRHLIKEKRETATLKCYPIPRHDTVYWYQQGPGQDPQFLISFYEKMQSDKGSIPDRFSAQQFSDYHSELNMSSLELGDSALYFCASSASLAGVETQYFGPGTRLLVL.

The chain links TRBV5-1 to TRBJ2-1; 11 bases agree with TRBD2. The CDR3 is made up of 16 amino acids. V lost 4 bases to trimming and J lost 8 bases; unmatched junction nucleotides: 11. Germline assignment: CDR1 SGHRS and CDR2 YFSETQ. The CDR3 protein is CASSAGTSGPYYEQFF. In DNA form, the CDR3 reads TGCGCCAGCAGCGCGGGGACTAGCGGACCTTATTATGAGCAGTTCTTC.